This record covers a single T cell receptor beta chain. Its specificity is not known. These data belong to a study of cytomegalovirus exposure and HLA in healthy donors. Notes on the study in general: There were 150 to 200 TCR beta chains listed as cytomegalovirus-associated.

Here immunoSEQ multiplex PCR was the method, and the copy in TCRdb shows in-frame clones only, minus some. The profile shows fewer than 200,000 clones, about 96% of them singletons. This CDR3 is 14 amino acids long. Germline V gives CDR1 SNHLY, CDR2 FYNNEI. Trimming stripped 6 bases from V and 4 bases from J, with 15 bases between. The receptor was isolated from a woman aged 18-29 years in good health and CMV-seronegative. The chain recombines TRBV2 with TRBJ1-1; D remains unclear. The source material was PBMCs. DNA of the CDR3: TGTGCCAGCAGGGACGGGGTAGGGCTCACTGAAGCTTTCTTT. Translated: CASRDGVGLTEAFF.